The 16 T cell receptor beta chains reported below all come from one sample, sequenced in a study of low-dose radiotherapy and immunotherapy resistance in tumors. Priming of first-strand cDNA relied on TRAV- and TRBV-specific primers (covering alpha and beta chains). The authors amplified TCRs for around 20 PCR cycles with a constant-region primer and a V-primer adapter. In TCRdb, the reads were re-called with MiXCR into one record per CDR3 protein. In the table there are 13,000 or so distinct CDR3 sequences, 65% to 75% of which are singletons. Source of these receptors: a human donor with advanced metastatic prostate, ovarian, gallbladder or colorectal cancer (not recorded which). This table probably holds off-target reads from a library built for another chain.

V usage is TRBV9 and J usage is TRBJ2-1; tentatively, D is TRBD1 (6 bases). The CDR3 extends over 15 amino acids. The V and J ends lost 0 bases and 8 bases respectively, with 15 bases between them. CDR1 SGDLS and CDR2 YYNGEE come from the germline V gene. The CDR3 here is CASSVGTGPWDEQFF. CDR3 coding DNA: TGTGCCAGCAGCGTAGGCACAGGGCCTTGGGATGAGCAGTTCTTC.

CDR3 region: CASSLGPGQGYGYTF. The CDR3 DNA reads TGTGCCAGCAGCTTGGGACCGGGACAGGGCTATGGCTACACCTTC. This chain joins TRBV5-4 and TRBJ1-2, with 9 positions matching TRBD1. This CDR3 has 15 residues. Germline CDR1 SGHNT, CDR2 YYREEE (reference sequence). V dropped 0 bases and J dropped 4; count of bases not matched to a gene: 4.

The J gene is TRBJ2-1, the V gene TRBV6-2 or TRBV6-3, with 7 bases aligning to TRBD1. After removal of 5 bases from V and 6 bases from J, the junction contained 10 bases not matched to a gene. CDR1 and CDR2 (germline): MNHEY, SVGEGT. This CDR3 spans 15 amino acids. CDR3 sequence: CASSEGTGTVNEQFF. CDR3 DNA: TGTGCCAGCAGTGAGGGTACCGGGACAGTCAATGAGCAGTTCTTC.

This chain uses TRBV9 with TRBJ2-3; no reliable D call. This CDR3 region has 12 residues. V lost 3 bases and J lost 3, with 5 bases in between. Germline V gives CDR1 SGDLS, CDR2 YYNGEE. The CDR3 nucleotides are TGTGCCAGCAGCGGGGTTACAGATACGCAGTATTTT. Translated: CASSGVTDTQYF.

The gene calls are TRBV14 and TRBJ2-4, with TRBD1 as a possible D gene (6 bases). The CDR3 has 14 residues. Germline V CDR1 and CDR2: SGHDN, FVKESK. V shed 1 base and J shed 7 bases, with 11 bases lying between them. CDR3 protein: CASSQGSGDNIQYF. As DNA, the CDR3 is TGTGCCAGCAGCCAAGGATCAGGGGACAACATTCAGTACTTC.

This chain uses TRBV30 with TRBJ2-3; unclear D gene. Germline CDR1 GTSNPN, CDR2 SVGIG (reference sequence). V gave up 0 bases and J gave up 1 base, with 11 bases separating them. The CDR3 is 15 residues long. The CDR3 nucleotides read TGTGCCTGGAGTGTACTGGTGGACGGCACAGATACGCAGTATTTT. It specifies CAWSVLVDGTDTQYF.

The chain employs TRBV2 and TRBJ1-5; D is possibly TRBD1 (6 bases). Trimming removed 6 bases at V and 7 bases at J, with 13 bases between. The CDR3 sequence is 13 residues long. CDR1 is SNHLY, CDR2 FYNNEI, per germline. CDR3 residues: CASSEGEGQPQHF. Written as DNA, the CDR3 is TGTGCCAGCAGCGAGGGGGAGGGCCAGCCCCAGCATTTT.

The chain employs TRBV7-2 and TRBJ2-1, with TRBD2 identical over 15 bases. Germline V CDR1 and CDR2: SGHTA, FQGNSA. Germline trimming cut 5 bases from V and 15 bases from J; bases unmatched to any gene: 11. The CDR3 totals 15 residues. The CDR3 reads CASSLREGLAGGGFF. The DNA for the CDR3 is TGTGCCAGCAGCCTCCGGGAGGGACTAGCGGGGGGAGGGTTCTTC.

V usage is TRBV5-6 and J usage is TRBJ2-6; 11 bases agree with TRBD1. The CDR3 spans 18 residues. With V trimmed by 4 bases and J by 0 bases, 6 bases remained unmatched. Germline CDR1 SGHDT, CDR2 YYEEEE. This CDR3 reads CASSPTGTGGSGANVLTF. The CDR3 region has the DNA TGTGCCAGCAGCCCTACCGGGACAGGGGGCTCTGGGGCCAACGTCCTGACTTTC.

The CDR3 sequence is CASSVGRNSGNTIYF. The CDR3 DNA follows: TGTGCCAGCAGCGTGGGACGGAACTCTGGAAACACCATATATTTT. The gene calls are TRBV6-5 and TRBJ1-3; a weak D match, TRBD1 (5 bases). This CDR3 region has 15 residues. Germline lookup yields CDR1 MNHEY and CDR2 SVGAGI. Trimming took 6 bases from V and 0 from J, leaving 12 bases between them.

The V call is TRBV3-1, the J call TRBJ2-3, with D maybe TRBD2 (5 bases). Trimming pared 3 bases from V and 1 base from J, leaving 5 bases between. The V gene's germline CDR1 is LGHDT and CDR2 YNNKEL (reference sequence). The CDR3 has 13 residues. DNA of the CDR3: TGTGCCAGCAGCCACGGGGGCACAGATACGCAGTATTTT. It encodes CASSHGGTDTQYF.

This clonotype was counted a few times. The chain couples TRBV12-3 or TRBV12-4 to TRBJ2-7; D tentatively reads TRBD1 or TRBD2 (5 bases each). V lost 0 bases, J lost 3 bases, and 9 bases lay in between. The CDR3 sequence is 14 residues long. CDR3 sequence: CASSLAGTLYEQYF. CDR3 nucleotide sequence: TGTGCCAGCAGTTTAGCGGGGACCCTCTACGAGCAGTACTTC.

This clonotype was seen a handful of times. The chain employs TRBV11-2 and TRBJ1-4; a possible D gene is TRBD1 (5 bases). Germline lookup yields CDR1 SGHAT and CDR2 FQNNGV. The CDR3 consists of 15 residues. The V end lost 3 bases, the J end lost 5 bases, and 13 bases lay between the germline ends. The CDR3 DNA follows: TGTGCCAGCAGCTTCGGCGGGACCGAAAATGAAAAACTGTTTTTT. The encoded protein is CASSFGGTENEKLFF.

Only a few counts were recorded for this clonotype. The rearrangement uses TRBV5-4 and TRBJ1-5; TRBD1 is a possible D gene (5 bases). Trimming removed 3 bases at V and 2 bases at J, with 6 bases between. The CDR3 runs 13 residues. Germline values: CDR1 SGHNT, CDR2 YYREEE (reference sequence). The DNA for the CDR3 is TGTGCCAGCAGCTGGGACGGCAATCAGCCCCAGCATTTT. Translated: CASSWDGNQPQHF.

The rearrangement links TRBV19 to TRBJ2-1; D is unclear. V lost 1 base and J lost 5, with 12 bases in between. The CDR3 contains 15 residues. Per the germline V gene, CDR1 is LNHDA and CDR2 is SQIVND (reference sequence). The CDR3 DNA reads as TGTGCCAGTAGTATAGGGGTGGAGACTCACAATGAGCAGTTCTTC. This codes for CASSIGVETHNEQFF.

CDR3 bases: TGTGCCAGCAGACAGACTAGCGGTCAAGAGACCCAGTACTTC. It codes for CASRQTSGQETQYF. The rearrangement uses TRBV11-2 and TRBJ2-5; 9 nucleotides match TRBD2. V was pared by 6 bases and J by 2 bases, with 4 bases of the junction left unmatched. Germline values: CDR1 SGHAT, CDR2 FQNNGV. The CDR3 contains 14 residues.